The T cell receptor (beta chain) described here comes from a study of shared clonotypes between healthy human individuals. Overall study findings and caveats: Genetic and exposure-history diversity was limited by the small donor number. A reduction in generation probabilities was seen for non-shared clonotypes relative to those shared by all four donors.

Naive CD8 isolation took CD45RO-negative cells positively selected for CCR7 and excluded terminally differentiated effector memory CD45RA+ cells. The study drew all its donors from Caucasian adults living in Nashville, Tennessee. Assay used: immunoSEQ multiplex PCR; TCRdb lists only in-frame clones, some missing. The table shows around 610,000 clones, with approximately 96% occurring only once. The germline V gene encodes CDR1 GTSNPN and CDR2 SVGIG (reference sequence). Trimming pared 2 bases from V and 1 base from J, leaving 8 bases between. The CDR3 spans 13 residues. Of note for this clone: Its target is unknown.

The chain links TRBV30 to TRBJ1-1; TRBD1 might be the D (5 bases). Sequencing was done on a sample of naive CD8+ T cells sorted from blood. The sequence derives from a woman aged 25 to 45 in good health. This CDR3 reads CAWSMTANTEAFF. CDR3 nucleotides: TGTGCCTGGAGTATGACAGCGAACACTGAAGCTTTCTTT.